This record covers a single T cell receptor beta chain. This specimen comes from a study of blood T cells in healthy people across ages. The CDR3 loop spans 16 amino acids. CDR1 and CDR2 from the germline V gene are LGHNA and YSLEER. With 4 bases removed from V and 1 base from J, the gap between germline ends came to 13 bases. For the second PCR, which ran for about 7 to 11 cycles, a sample-barcoded 5' primer and a J-beta primer mix were used. TCRdb used MiXCR to reprocess the 5' RACE reads, holding one entry per CDR3 protein. The sample consists of approximately 790,000 distinct CDR3 sequences, around two thirds of them appearing once. The people who gave samples were healthy Caucasians from Russia, aged roughly 6 to 100. The authors drew approximately 10 milliliters of peripheral blood from each donor. The extraction recovered at least 6 micrograms of total RNA per sample.

The clonotype originates from a man aged 25-45 years in good health. V usage is TRBV4-3 and J usage is TRBJ2-2, with D perhaps TRBD1 or TRBD2 (5 bases each). Specimen: blood. The CDR3 spells CASSRDARQNTGELFF. CDR3 nucleotides: TGCGCCAGCAGCCGGGACGCCAGGCAGAACACCGGGGAGCTGTTTTTT.